These 25 T cell receptor beta chains were all obtained from the same sample, sequenced in a study of blood T cell repertoires in COVID-19. Generated by immunoSEQ multiplex PCR, the TCRdb table keeps only in-frame clones and is missing some. The sample records about 170,000 clones, 83% being singletons. Sequenced input: peripheral blood. These receptors all come from a woman older than 75 with acute or convalescent COVID-19.

This chain uses TRBV19 with TRBJ2-6, with a possible D match to TRBD2 (5 bases). V lost 7 bases, J lost 1 base, and 11 bases lay in between. The CDR3 covers 15 residues. Germline values: CDR1 LNHDA, CDR2 SQIVND (reference sequence). The CDR3 DNA follows: TGTGCCAGTACCGACCGGACTTCTGGGGCCAACGTCCTGACTTTC. It yields the protein CASTDRTSGANVLTF.

Comments on this clone: The identical CDR3 is also encoded by other nucleotide sequences in the sample. J is TRBJ2-1 and V is TRBV27; 7 bases are a match to TRBD2. This CDR3 region has 16 residues. Looked up from germline, CDR1 is MNHEY and CDR2 is SMNVEV (reference sequence). V shed 4 bases and J 1 base; nucleotides not matched to a gene: 7. The CDR3 DNA reads TGTGCCAGCAGTTCATTTAGCGGGTTATCCTACAATGAGCAGTTCTTC. This sequence encodes CASSSFSGLSYNEQFF.

The gene calls are TRBV28 and TRBJ2-1; the match to TRBD1 covers 10 bases. V lost 1 base to trimming and J lost 7 bases; unmatched junction nucleotides: 7. This CDR3 comprises 16 residues. Germline V gene lookup returns CDR1 MDHEN and CDR2 SYDVKM. The CDR3 sequence: CASSLFWDRGRNEQFF. DNA for the CDR3: TGTGCCAGCAGTTTATTTTGGGACAGGGGTCGGAATGAGCAGTTCTTC.

The V gene is TRBV4-3, the J gene TRBJ1-1; tentatively, D is TRBD1 (6 bases). Germline assignment: CDR1 LGHNA and CDR2 YSLEER. V lost 1 base to trimming and J lost 8 bases, with 11 bases between them. This CDR3 contains 13 residues. The chain's CDR3 is CASSQGGGREAFF. The CDR3, as DNA: TGCGCCAGCAGCCAAGGCGGGGGCAGAGAAGCTTTCTTT.

This chain uses TRBV9 with TRBJ2-3; the match to TRBD2 covers 8 bases. The CDR3 runs to 15 residues. CDR1 and CDR2 from the germline V gene are SGDLS and YYNGEE. V dropped 0 bases and J dropped 7; count of bases not matched to a gene: 7. CDR3 sequence: CASSVVDSGENTQYF. The CDR3 DNA sequence: TGTGCCAGCAGCGTAGTAGATAGCGGGGAGAATACGCAGTATTTT.

The CDR3 nucleotides read TGTGCCAGCAGCCAGGTCGGGGGGGGATCACCCCTCCACTTT. It codes for CASSQVGGGSPLHF. The gene calls are TRBV3-1 (or the pseudogene TRBV3-2) and TRBJ1-6; a weak D match, TRBD1 (5 bases). Trimming shortened V by 3 bases and J by 10 bases, and 13 bases separated the two germline ends. Germline CDR1 is LGHDT and CDR2 is YNNKEL (reference sequence). This CDR3 spans 14 amino acids.

V and J are TRBV7-6 and TRBJ2-7, with a tentative D call TRBD2 (6 bases). V was pared by 1 base and J by 5 bases, with 15 bases between. The CDR3 runs 15 residues. The V gene's germline CDR1 is SGHVS and CDR2 FNYEAQ. The CDR3 coding sequence is TGTGCCAGCAGCTTAGGTGGGACTGGCCGCAACGAGCAGTACTTC. It translates to CASSLGGTGRNEQYF.

J is TRBJ1-1 and V is TRBV27, with D uncertain. The V gene lost 8 bases and the J gene lost 7 bases, with 11 bases spanning the gap. The CDR3 has 11 residues. Germline V gene data show CDR1 as MNHEY and CDR2 as SMNVEV (reference sequence). CDR3: CASGRRGEAFF. CDR3 nucleotides: TGTGCCAGCGGCCGACGGGGTGAAGCTTTCTTT.

The genes are TRBV12-3 or TRBV12-4 and TRBJ1-1; TRBD1 matches at 8 bases. The CDR3 loop spans 12 amino acids. With V trimmed by 8 bases and J by 1 base, 0 bases remained unmatched. CDR3 nucleotide sequence: TGTGCCAGCGGGACAGGGAACACTGAAGCTTTCTTT. The encoded protein is CASGTGNTEAFF.

This clone was observed once. The chain employs TRBV19 and TRBJ2-3; no reliable D call. CDR1 and CDR2 (germline): LNHDA, SQIVND (reference sequence). CDR3 size: 14 residues. The ends were cut back, 2 bases at V and 4 bases at J, with 10 bases in the middle. As DNA, the CDR3 is TGTGCCAGTAGTATACTTGGGCTTGCAGATACGCAGTATTTT. It translates to CASSILGLADTQYF.

This chain uses TRBV15 with TRBJ1-4, with D perhaps matching TRBD1 (6 bases). The CDR3 extends over 15 amino acids. Germline-derived CDR1 and CDR2 are LNHNV and YYDKDF (reference sequence). V was clipped by 1 base and J by 8 bases, with 14 bases between them. The CDR3 DNA is TGTGCCACCAGCAGAGTTCCACAGGGCTACGAAAAACTGTTTTTT. This codes for CATSRVPQGYEKLFF.

The chain employs TRBV30 and TRBJ1-6; D unclear. This CDR3 is built from 14 residues. V gave up 2 bases and J gave up 4 bases, with 9 bases separating them. Germline CDR1 reads GTSNPN; CDR2 reads SVGIG (reference sequence). The CDR3, as DNA: TGTGCCTGGAGTTCAACGAGATATAATTCACCCCTCCACTTT. Amino acids: CAWSSTRYNSPLHF.

J is TRBJ2-1 and V is TRBV6-2 or TRBV6-3; D unclear. Germline values: CDR1 MNHEY, CDR2 SVGEGT. This CDR3 comprises 12 residues. Trimming stripped 0 bases from V and 6 bases from J, with 3 bases between. CDR3 residues: CASSYSANEQFF. The CDR3 DNA is TGTGCCAGCAGTTACTCGGCCAATGAGCAGTTCTTC.

This rearrangement joins TRBV5-6 to TRBJ1-2; a weak D match, TRBD1 (6 bases). This CDR3 is built from 14 residues. V lost 4 bases to trimming and J lost 2 bases, with 12 bases between them. Per germline, CDR1 SGHDT and CDR2 YYEEEE. As DNA, the CDR3 is TGTGCCAGCAGCCGAAGCCAGGGGAACTATGGCTACACCTTC. Protein product: CASSRSQGNYGYTF.

The V call is TRBV28, the J call TRBJ2-2; the D is unclear. CDR3 length equals 11 residues. Germline CDR1 MDHEN, CDR2 SYDVKM. Trimming left V 4 bases short and J 9 bases short, with 6 bases between. CDR3 DNA: TGTGCCAGCAGTTCCCTCCGGGAGCTGTTTTTT. Amino acids: CASSSLRELFF.

The chain links TRBV2 to TRBJ1-5, with 7 bases identical to TRBD1. From germline, CDR1 is SNHLY and CDR2 FYNNEI. CDR3 size: 15 residues. Losses at the gene ends were 5 bases for V and 0 bases for J; bases not matched to a gene: 4. This chain's CDR3 is CASSRDSYSNQPQHF. CDR3 sequence (DNA): TGTGCCAGCAGTAGGGACAGTTATAGCAATCAGCCCCAGCATTTT.

This chain links TRBV15 with TRBJ2-2; D uncertain. Germline CDR1 is LNHNV and CDR2 is YYDKDF (reference sequence). Trimming left V 0 bases short and J 2 bases short, with 4 bases between. The CDR3 has 14 amino acids. This chain's CDR3 is CATSRDTNTGELFF. As DNA, the CDR3 is TGTGCCACCAGCAGAGATACTAACACCGGGGAGCTGTTTTTT.

V gene TRBV12-3 or TRBV12-4 combines with J gene TRBJ1-4, with unresolved D. The CDR3 has 13 residues. V was trimmed by 6 bases and J by 8 bases, leaving 13 bases between them. This chain's CDR3 is CASRGEVGEKLFF. CDR3 nucleotide sequence: TGTGCCAGCAGGGGAGAGGTGGGGGAAAAACTGTTTTTT.

The CDR3 sequence: CASSLGQGRGGYTF. The CDR3 nucleotides read TGTGCCAGCAGCTTAGGACAGGGCAGAGGTGGCTACACCTTC. The chain has TRBV3-1 (or the pseudogene TRBV3-2) and TRBJ1-2; 8 bases are shared with TRBD1. Germline CDR1 is LGHDT and CDR2 is YNNKEL (reference sequence). This CDR3 spans 14 amino acids. The V gene end was trimmed by 5 bases and the J gene end by 7 bases; junction bases not matched to a gene: 9.

The V call is TRBV7-8, the J call TRBJ1-3; D remains ambiguous. V lost 5 bases and J lost 3, with 11 bases in between. The CDR3 runs to 14 residues. CDR1 and CDR2 from the germline V gene are SGHVS and FQNEAQ. CDR3 coding DNA: TGTGCCAGCAGCCCCAAGAGAAGTGGAAACACCATATATTTT. It encodes CASSPKRSGNTIYF.

The chain links TRBV4-3 to TRBJ1-5; 9 nucleotides line up with TRBD1. Germline loops: CDR1 LGHNA, CDR2 YSLEER. Germline trimming cut 0 bases from V and 3 bases from J; bases unmatched to any gene: 6. This CDR3 comprises 17 residues. This CDR3 is CASSQDWGTGLNQPQHF. In nucleotides, the CDR3 is TGCGCCAGCAGCCAAGATTGGGGGACAGGGCTCAATCAGCCCCAGCATTTT.

The chain joins TRBV4-1 to TRBJ1-4; TRBD1 matches at 7 bases. Germline V CDR1 and CDR2: MGHRA, YSYEKL. The CDR3 length is 16 residues. V lost 1 base to trimming and J lost 5 bases; unmatched junction nucleotides: 7. The CDR3 loop reads CASSQGPGQMNEKLFF. As DNA, the CDR3 is TGCGCCAGCAGCCAAGGGCCGGGACAGATGAATGAAAAACTGTTTTTT.

This clone was recorded only once. The V gene is TRBV30, the J gene TRBJ1-2, with 12 nucleotides matching TRBD1. Germline V gives CDR1 GTSNPN, CDR2 SVGIG (reference sequence). CDR3 length: 14 residues. The trim removed 4 bases at V and 4 bases at J, leaving 4 bases unmatched. The CDR3 DNA is TGTGCCTGGACCGGGACAGGGGGCACCTATGGCTACACCTTC. Residues: CAWTGTGGTYGYTF. Together with reference TRBV30 and TRBJ1-2, the CDR3 gives the full variable domain: SQTIHQWPATLVQPVGSPLSLECTVEGTSNPNLYWYRQAAGRGLQLLFYSVGIGQISSEVPQNLSASRPQDRQFILSSKKLLLSDSGFYLCAWTGTGGTYGYTFGSGTRLTVV.

The chain uses TRBV19 and TRBJ1-5; 7 positions match TRBD1. CDR1 and CDR2 from the germline V gene are LNHDA and SQIVND (reference sequence). The CDR3 is 15 residues long. Trimming cost V 0 bases and J 6 bases; bases outside gene matches: 5. The DNA of the CDR3 is TGTGCCAGTAGTATAGATCACAGGGGCCGTCAGCCCCAGCATTTT. Its protein is CASSIDHRGRQPQHF.

This chain joins TRBV9 and TRBJ1-6; no definite D call. V was clipped by 2 bases and J by 5 bases, with 8 bases between them. CDR1 SGDLS and CDR2 YYNGEE come from the germline V gene. The CDR3 is 14 amino acids. CDR3 sequence (DNA): TGTGCCAGCAGCGTGAGGCTAGATAATTCACCCCTCCACTTT. This translates into CASSVRLDNSPLHF. Full variable domain (remainder filled in from reference TRBV9 and TRBJ1-6): DSGVTQTPKHLITATGQRVTLRCSPRSGDLSVYWYQQSLDQGLQFLIQYYNGEERAKGNILERFSAQQFPDLHSELNLSSLELGDSALYFCASSVRLDNSPLHFGNGTRLTVT.